The rows below give T cell receptor beta chains drawn from one sample of a study of cytomegalovirus exposure and HLA in healthy donors. Sequencing used immunoSEQ multiplex PCR; TCRdb keeps in-frame clones, though not all of them. The table shows about 160,000 clones, with around 79% occurring only once. Specimen: PBMCs. The receptors originated from a middle-aged woman in good health and CMV-seronegative. The CDR3 runs from the conserved cysteine through the conserved F or W. Each record gives: clone size, D gene, J gene, V gene, CDR3 protein, CDR3 DNA. A D gene is named only where the DNA matches it firmly. Clone size is stated in some rows and not others, as once, few, many or a class when expanded.

-,-,TRBJ2-3,TRBV27,CASTSQWGLGGRTDTQYF,TGTGCCAGCACCTCCCAGTGGGGGTTGGGGGGACGCACAGATACGCAGTATTTT
-,-,TRBJ2-5,TRBV5-1,CASSFSGETQYF,TGCGCCAGCAGCTTTTCCGGGGAGACCCAGTACTTC
-,-,TRBJ2-6,TRBV19,CASSPGGKSGANVLTF,TGTGCCAGTAGCCCTGGAGGCAAGTCTGGGGCCAACGTCCTGACTTTC
-,TRBD1,TRBJ1-3,TRBV6-5,CASGGTGKGNTIYF,TGTGCCAGCGGTGGGACAGGGAAGGGAAACACCATATATTTT
-,TRBD1,TRBJ1-2,TRBV10-2,CASSELGTANGYTF,TGCGCCAGCAGTGAGTTGGGGACAGCCAATGGCTACACCTTC
-,-,TRBJ2-7,TRBV7-9,CSSSSGGFEQYF,TGTTCCAGCAGCTCTGGCGGCTTTGAGCAGTACTTC
-,TRBD1,TRBJ1-4,TRBV19,CASSLNPGQGDEKLFF,TGTGCCAGTAGTTTAAACCCGGGACAGGGGGATGAAAAACTGTTTTTT
-,-,TRBJ1-2,TRBV29-1,CSVDRNYGYTF,TGCAGCGTTGACAGAAACTATGGCTACACCTTC
once,TRBD1,TRBJ1-1,TRBV6-1,CASSGRQGWNTEAFF,TGTGCCAGCAGTGGAAGACAGGGGTGGAACACTGAAGCTTTCTTT
-,TRBD1,TRBJ2-1,TRBV9,CASSVSGTGGVGGSYNEQFF,TGTGCCAGCAGCGTAAGTGGGACAGGGGGCGTAGGCGGCTCCTACAATGAGCAGTTCTTC
-,-,TRBJ1-1,TRBV5-6,CASSLAGQRWMNTEAFF,TGTGCCAGCAGCCTGGCAGGGCAACGCTGGATGAACACTGAAGCTTTCTTT
-,TRBD1,TRBJ2-7,TRBV5-4,CASARQGAYEQYF,TGTGCCAGCGCCAGACAGGGAGCCTACGAGCAGTACTTC
few,-,TRBJ1-3,TRBV28,CASSQGHSGNTIYF,TGTGCCAGCAGTCAGGGCCACTCTGGAAACACCATATATTTT
-,-,TRBJ1-3,TRBV2,CASRDRLGQGTGNTIYF,TGTGCCAGCAGAGACCGCTTGGGGCAGGGGACTGGAAACACCATATATTTT
-,-,TRBJ1-4,TRBV5-1,CASRPRALVNEKLFF,TGCGCCAGCAGGCCCCGCGCGTTGGTAAATGAAAAACTGTTTTTT
-,-,TRBJ2-2,TRBV6-4,CASRGRANTGELFF,TGTGCCAGCAGGGGCAGGGCGAACACCGGGGAGCTGTTTTTT
-,TRBD1,TRBJ1-3,TRBV6-5,CASSYTDRGAGNTIYF,TGTGCCAGCAGTTACACGGACAGGGGAGCTGGAAACACCATATATTTT
-,-,TRBJ2-7,TRBV5-1,CAGSSGQTLAYEQYF,TGCGCCGGCAGCTCGGGACAAACTCTAGCCTACGAGCAGTACTTC
-,-,TRBJ1-1,TRBV6-1,CASSESGGRYTEAFF,TGTGCCAGCAGTGAATCCGGAGGTCGTTACACTGAAGCTTTCTTT
-,-,TRBJ2-2,TRBV28,CASSGRNRAGELFF,TGTGCCAGCAGTGGTCGGAACAGGGCCGGGGAGCTGTTTTTT
-,-,TRBJ2-3,TRBV5-1,CASSLNGADTQYF,TGCGCCAGCAGCTTGAACGGTGCAGATACGCAGTATTTT
-,TRBD1,TRBJ1-1,TRBV6-5,CASSYWSGGLGTEAFF,TGTGCCAGCAGTTACTGGTCAGGGGGTTTGGGCACTGAAGCTTTCTTT
few,-,TRBJ2-5,TRBV7-9,CASSYRRTRGETQYF,TGTGCCAGCAGCTACCGAAGGACCAGGGGTGAGACCCAGTACTTC
once,TRBD2,TRBJ2-1,TRBV7-8,CASSLVRLGGEYYNEQFF,TGTGCCAGCAGCTTAGTCCGCCTCGGGGGGGAATACTACAATGAGCAGTTCTTC
-,-,TRBJ1-1,TRBV10-3,CAIRSDTGRTEAFF,TGTGCCATCAGAAGCGACACAGGGCGAACTGAAGCTTTCTTT
-,TRBD1,TRBJ1-1,TRBV6-5,CATKETGSEAFF,TGTGCCACCAAGGAGACAGGGTCTGAAGCTTTCTTT
-,-,TRBJ1-1,TRBV2,CASSYLNTEAFF,TGTGCCAGCAGTTACCTAAACACTGAAGCTTTCTTT
-,-,TRBJ1-1,TRBV10-3,CAISESARDVFLTGTEAFF,TGTGCCATCAGTGAGTCGGCCCGCGACGTCTTCCTTACGGGCACTGAAGCTTTCTTT
-,TRBD2,TRBJ2-1,TRBV11-3,CASSLDPQRGLRNEQFF,TGTGCCAGCAGCTTAGACCCTCAGCGGGGTTTAAGGAATGAGCAGTTCTTC
-,TRBD1,TRBJ1-1,TRBV29-1,CSGTGGWGMNTEAFF,TGCAGCGGTACAGGGGGATGGGGCATGAACACTGAAGCTTTCTTT
-,TRBD1,TRBJ1-3,TRBV28,CASSQDRTGNTIYF,TGTGCCAGCAGCCAGGACAGGACTGGAAACACCATATATTTT
once,-,TRBJ1-2,TRBV18,CASSPVQALYGYTF,TGTGCCAGCTCACCGGTGCAGGCCCTCTATGGCTACACCTTC